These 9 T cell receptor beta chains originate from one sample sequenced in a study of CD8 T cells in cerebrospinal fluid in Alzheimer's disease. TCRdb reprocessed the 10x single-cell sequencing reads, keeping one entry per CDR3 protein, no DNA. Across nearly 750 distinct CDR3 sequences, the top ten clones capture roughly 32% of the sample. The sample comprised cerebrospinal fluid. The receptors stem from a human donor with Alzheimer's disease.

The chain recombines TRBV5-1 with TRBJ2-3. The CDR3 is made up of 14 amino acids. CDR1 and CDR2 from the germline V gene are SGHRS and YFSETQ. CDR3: CASSLGLSTDTQYF.

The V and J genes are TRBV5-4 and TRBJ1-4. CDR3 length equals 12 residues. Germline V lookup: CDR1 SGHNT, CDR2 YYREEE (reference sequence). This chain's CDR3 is CASSLVGEKLFF.

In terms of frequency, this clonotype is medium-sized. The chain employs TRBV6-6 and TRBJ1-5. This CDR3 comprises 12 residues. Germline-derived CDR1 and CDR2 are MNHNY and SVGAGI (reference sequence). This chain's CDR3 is CASSFDNQPQHF.

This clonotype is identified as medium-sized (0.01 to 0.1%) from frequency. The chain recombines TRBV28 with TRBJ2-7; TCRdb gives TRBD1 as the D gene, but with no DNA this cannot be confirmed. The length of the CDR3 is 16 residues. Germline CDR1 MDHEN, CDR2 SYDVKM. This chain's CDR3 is CASKNLGGRRPYEQYF.

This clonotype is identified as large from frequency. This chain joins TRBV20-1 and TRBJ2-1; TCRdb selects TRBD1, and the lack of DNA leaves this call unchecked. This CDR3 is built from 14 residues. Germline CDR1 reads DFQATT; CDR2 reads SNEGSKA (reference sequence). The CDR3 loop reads CSAGWTGGSGEQFF.

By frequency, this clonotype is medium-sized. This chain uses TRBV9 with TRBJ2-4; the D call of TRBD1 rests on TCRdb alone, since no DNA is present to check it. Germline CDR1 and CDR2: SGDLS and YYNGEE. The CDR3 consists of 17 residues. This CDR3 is CASSDPRDRGLENIQYF.

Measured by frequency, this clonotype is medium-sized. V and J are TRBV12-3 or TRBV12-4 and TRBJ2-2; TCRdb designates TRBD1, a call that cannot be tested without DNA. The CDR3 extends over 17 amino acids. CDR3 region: CASSLVPGTVNPGELFF.

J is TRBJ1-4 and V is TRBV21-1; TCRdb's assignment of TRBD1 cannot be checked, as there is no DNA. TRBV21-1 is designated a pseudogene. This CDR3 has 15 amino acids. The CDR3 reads CATQGRQGRREKLFF.

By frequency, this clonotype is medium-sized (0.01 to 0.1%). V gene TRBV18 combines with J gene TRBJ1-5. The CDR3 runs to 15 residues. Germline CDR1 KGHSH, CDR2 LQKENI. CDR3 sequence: CASRPPGGREQPQHF.